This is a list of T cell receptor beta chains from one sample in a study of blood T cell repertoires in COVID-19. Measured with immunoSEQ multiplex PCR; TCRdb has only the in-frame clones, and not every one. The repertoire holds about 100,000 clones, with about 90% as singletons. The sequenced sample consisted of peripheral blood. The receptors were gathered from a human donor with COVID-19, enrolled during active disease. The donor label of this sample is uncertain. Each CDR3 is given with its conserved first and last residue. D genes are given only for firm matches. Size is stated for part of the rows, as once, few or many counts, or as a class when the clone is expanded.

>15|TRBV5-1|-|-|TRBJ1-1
CASSLRDQGPTEAFF
TGCGCCAGCAGCTTGCGGGACCAGGGGCCCACTGAAGCTTTCTTT
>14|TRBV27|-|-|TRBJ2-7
CASSFGDKNYEQYF
TGTGCCAGCAGTTTCGGGGACAAAAACTACGAGCAGTACTTC
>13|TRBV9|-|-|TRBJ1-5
CASSVGPYHPQHF
TGTGCCAGCAGCGTAGGCCCCTATCACCCCCAGCATTTT
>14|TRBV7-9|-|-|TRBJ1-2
CASSRGEGNYGYTF
TGTGCCAGCAGCCGAGGGGAGGGGAACTATGGCTACACCTTC
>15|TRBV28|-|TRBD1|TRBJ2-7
CASSVPGQGIYEQYF
TGTGCCAGCAGTGTCCCGGGACAGGGGATCTACGAGCAGTACTTC
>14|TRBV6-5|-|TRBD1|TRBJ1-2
CASSYAQGADGYTF
TGTGCCAGCAGTTACGCACAGGGGGCGGATGGCTACACCTTC
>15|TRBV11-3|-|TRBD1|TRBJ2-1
CASSLEAGGHNEQFF
TGTGCCAGCAGCTTAGAGGCAGGGGGTCACAATGAGCAGTTCTTC
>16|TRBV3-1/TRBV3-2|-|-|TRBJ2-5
CASSQDLLEKQETQYF
TGTGCCAGCAGCCAAGATCTATTAGAGAAGCAAGAGACCCAGTACTTC
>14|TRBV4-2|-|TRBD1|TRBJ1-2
CASSRDRANYGYTF
TGTGCCAGCAGCCGGGACAGGGCTAACTATGGCTACACCTTC
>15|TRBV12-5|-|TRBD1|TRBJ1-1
CASGLDRTGGTEAFF
TGTGCTAGTGGTTTAGACCGGACAGGGGGCACTGAAGCTTTCTTT
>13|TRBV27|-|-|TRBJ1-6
CASRPGLYSPLHF
TGTGCCAGCCGCCCAGGGTTATATTCACCCCTCCACTTT
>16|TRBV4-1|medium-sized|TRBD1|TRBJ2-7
CASSQGRQGNLYEQYF
TGCGCCAGCAGCCAAGGTAGACAGGGGAACCTCTACGAGCAGTACTTC
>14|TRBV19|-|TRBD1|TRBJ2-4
CASIRDRRLGIQYF
TGTGCCAGTATCCGGGACAGGAGGCTGGGCATTCAGTACTTC
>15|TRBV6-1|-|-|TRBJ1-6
CASSEIGSGHSPLHF
TGTGCCAGCAGTGAAATTGGTTCTGGGCATTCACCCCTCCACTTT
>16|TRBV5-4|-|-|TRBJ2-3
CASSSRGLARTDTQYF
TGTGCCAGCAGCTCCCGAGGGCTAGCGCGCACAGATACGCAGTATTTT
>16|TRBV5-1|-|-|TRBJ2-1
CASSLVAGGRGNEQFF
TGCGCCAGCAGCTTGGTGGCAGGCGGCCGGGGCAATGAGCAGTTCTTC
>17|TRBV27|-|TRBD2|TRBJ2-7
CASSSSGLAGGAHEQYF
TGTGCCAGCAGTTCCTCCGGACTAGCGGGGGGGGCACACGAGCAGTACTTC